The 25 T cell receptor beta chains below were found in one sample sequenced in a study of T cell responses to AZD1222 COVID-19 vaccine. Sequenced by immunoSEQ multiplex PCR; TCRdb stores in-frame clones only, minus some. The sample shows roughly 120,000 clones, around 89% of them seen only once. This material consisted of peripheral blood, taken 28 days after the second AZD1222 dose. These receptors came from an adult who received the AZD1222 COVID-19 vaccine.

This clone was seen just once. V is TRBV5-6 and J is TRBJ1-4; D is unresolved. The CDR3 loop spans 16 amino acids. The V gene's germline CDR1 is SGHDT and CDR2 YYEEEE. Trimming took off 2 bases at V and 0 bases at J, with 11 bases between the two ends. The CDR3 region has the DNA TGTGCCAGCAGCTTAATGGACGCGACAACTAATGAAAAACTGTTTTTT. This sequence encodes CASSLMDATTNEKLFF.

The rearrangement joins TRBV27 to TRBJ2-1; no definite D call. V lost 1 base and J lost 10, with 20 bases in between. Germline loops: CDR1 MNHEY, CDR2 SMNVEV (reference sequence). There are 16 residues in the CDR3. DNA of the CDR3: TGTGCCAGCAGTTTATACGGTACGGCCCCAATTCCGGAGCAGTTCTTC. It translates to CASSLYGTAPIPEQFF.

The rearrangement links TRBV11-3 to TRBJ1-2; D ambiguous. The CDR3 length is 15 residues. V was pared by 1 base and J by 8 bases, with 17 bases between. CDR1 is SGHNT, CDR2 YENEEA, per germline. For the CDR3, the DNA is TGTGCCAGCAGCTTAGGTGTGGCTCCCTTGAGGGGCTACACCTTC. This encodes CASSLGVAPLRGYTF.

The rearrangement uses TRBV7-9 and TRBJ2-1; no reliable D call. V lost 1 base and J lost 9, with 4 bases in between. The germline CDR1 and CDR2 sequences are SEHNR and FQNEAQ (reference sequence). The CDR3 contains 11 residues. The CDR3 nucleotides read TGTGCCAGCAGCTTAGGCAGTGAGCAGTTCTTC. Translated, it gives CASSLGSEQFF.

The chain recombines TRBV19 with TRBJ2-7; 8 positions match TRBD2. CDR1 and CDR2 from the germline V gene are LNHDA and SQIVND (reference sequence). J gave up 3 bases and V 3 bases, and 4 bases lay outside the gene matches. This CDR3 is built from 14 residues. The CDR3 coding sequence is TGTGCCAGTAGTATGAATAGCGGGGTCTACGAGCAGTACTTC. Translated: CASSMNSGVYEQYF.

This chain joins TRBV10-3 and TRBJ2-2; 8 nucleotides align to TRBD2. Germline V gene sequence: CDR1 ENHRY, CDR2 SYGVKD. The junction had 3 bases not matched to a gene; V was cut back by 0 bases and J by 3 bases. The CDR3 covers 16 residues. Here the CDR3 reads CAISESSGGYTGELFF. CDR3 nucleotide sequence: TGTGCCATCAGTGAGTCGAGCGGGGGTTACACCGGGGAGCTGTTTTTT.

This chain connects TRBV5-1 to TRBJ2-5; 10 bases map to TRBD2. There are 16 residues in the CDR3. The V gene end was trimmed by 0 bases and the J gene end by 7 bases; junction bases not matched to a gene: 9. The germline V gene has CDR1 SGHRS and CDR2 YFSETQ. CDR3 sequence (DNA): TGCGCCAGCAGCTTGGCCCAAACTAGCGGGGTAGGGACCCAGTACTTC. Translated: CASSLAQTSGVGTQYF.

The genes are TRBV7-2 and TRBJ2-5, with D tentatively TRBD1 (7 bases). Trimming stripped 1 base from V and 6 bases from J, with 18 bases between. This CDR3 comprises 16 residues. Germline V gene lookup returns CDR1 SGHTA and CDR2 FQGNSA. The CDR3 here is CASSLGGRGATKTQYF. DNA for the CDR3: TGTGCCAGCAGCTTAGGAGGCAGGGGGGCTACGAAGACCCAGTACTTC.

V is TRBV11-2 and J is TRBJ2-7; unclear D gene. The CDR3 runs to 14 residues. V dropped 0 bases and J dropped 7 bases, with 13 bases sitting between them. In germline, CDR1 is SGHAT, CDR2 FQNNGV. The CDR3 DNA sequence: TGTGCCAGCAGCTTAGAGGGCTGGAGAGTGGAGCAGTACTTC. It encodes CASSLEGWRVEQYF. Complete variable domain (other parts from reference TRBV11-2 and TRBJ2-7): EAGVAQSPRYKIIEKRQSVAFWCNPISGHATLYWYQQILGQGPKLLIQFQNNGVVDDSQLPKDRFSAERLKGVDSTLKIQPAKLEDSAVYLCASSLEGWRVEQYFGPGTRLTVT.

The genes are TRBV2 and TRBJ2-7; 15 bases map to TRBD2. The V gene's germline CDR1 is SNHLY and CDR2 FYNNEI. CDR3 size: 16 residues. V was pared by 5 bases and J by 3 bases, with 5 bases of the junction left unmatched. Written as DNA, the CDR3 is TGTGCCAGCAGTTCGGGACTAGCGGGGGGCATCTACGAGCAGTACTTC. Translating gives CASSSGLAGGIYEQYF.

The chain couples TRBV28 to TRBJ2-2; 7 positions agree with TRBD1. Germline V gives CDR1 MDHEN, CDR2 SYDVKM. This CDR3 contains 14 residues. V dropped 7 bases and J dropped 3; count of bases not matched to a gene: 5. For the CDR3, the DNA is TGTGCCAGCAACCATCAGGGGGACACCGGGGAGCTGTTTTTT. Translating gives CASNHQGDTGELFF.

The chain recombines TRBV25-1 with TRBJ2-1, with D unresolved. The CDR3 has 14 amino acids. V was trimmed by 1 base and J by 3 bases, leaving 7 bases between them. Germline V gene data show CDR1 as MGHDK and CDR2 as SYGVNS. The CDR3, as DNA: TGTGCCAGCAGTGAATCGAGCTTCTACAATGAGCAGTTCTTC. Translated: CASSESSFYNEQFF.

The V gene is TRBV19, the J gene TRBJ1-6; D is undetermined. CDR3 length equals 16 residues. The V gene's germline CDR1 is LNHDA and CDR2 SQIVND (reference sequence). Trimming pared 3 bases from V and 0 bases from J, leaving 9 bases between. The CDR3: CASSISGSSYNSPLHF. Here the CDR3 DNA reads TGTGCCAGTAGTATCTCTGGCAGCTCCTATAATTCACCCCTCCACTTT.

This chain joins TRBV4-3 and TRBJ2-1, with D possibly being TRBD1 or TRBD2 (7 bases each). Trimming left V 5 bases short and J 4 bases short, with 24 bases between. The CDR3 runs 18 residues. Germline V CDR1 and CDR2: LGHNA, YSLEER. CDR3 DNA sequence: TGCGCCAGCAGCTTCTGGGACAGTACTCCGGGGGGATACAATGAGCAGTTCTTC. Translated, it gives CASSFWDSTPGGYNEQFF.

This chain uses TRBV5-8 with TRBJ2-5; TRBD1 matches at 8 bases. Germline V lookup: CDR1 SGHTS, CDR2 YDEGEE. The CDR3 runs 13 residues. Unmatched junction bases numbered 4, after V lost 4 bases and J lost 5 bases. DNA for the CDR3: TGTGCCAGCAGCAACCGACAGGGGGAGACCCAGTACTTC. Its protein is CASSNRQGETQYF.

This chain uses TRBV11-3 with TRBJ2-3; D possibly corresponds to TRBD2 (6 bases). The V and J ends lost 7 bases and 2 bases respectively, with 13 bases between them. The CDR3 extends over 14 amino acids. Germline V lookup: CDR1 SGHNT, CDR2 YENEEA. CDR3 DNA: TGTGCCAGCAAAAGGGGCGGGGACACAGATACGCAGTATTTT. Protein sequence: CASKRGGDTDTQYF.

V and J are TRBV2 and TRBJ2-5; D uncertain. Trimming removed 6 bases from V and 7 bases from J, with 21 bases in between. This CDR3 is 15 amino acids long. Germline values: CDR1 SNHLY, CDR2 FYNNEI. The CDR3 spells CASRPQPHTEGTQYF. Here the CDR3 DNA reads TGTGCCAGCAGGCCCCAGCCCCACACGGAAGGGACCCAGTACTTC.

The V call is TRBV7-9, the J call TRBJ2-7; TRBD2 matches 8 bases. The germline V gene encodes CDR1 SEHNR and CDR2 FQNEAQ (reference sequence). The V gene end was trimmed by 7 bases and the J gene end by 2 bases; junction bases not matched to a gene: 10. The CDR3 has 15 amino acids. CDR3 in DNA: TGTGCCAGCACCCCACGGGGGGGTAGCGCCTACGAGCAGTACTTC. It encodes CASTPRGGSAYEQYF.

The CDR3 here is CAISEGQGGHTEAFF. The DNA for the CDR3 is TGTGCCATCAGTGAGGGGCAGGGGGGCCACACTGAAGCTTTCTTT. The V call is TRBV10-3, the J call TRBJ1-1; TRBD1 aligns across 7 bases. Germline V gives CDR1 ENHRY, CDR2 SYGVKD. The CDR3 extends over 15 amino acids. With V trimmed by 2 bases and J by 3 bases, 6 bases remained unmatched.

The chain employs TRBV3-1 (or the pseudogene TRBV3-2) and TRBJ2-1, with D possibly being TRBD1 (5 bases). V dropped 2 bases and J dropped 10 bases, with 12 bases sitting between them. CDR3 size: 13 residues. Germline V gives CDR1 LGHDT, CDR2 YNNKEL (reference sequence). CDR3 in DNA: TGTGCCAGCAGCCAACAGGGAATTGGAGAGCAGTTCTTC. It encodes CASSQQGIGEQFF.

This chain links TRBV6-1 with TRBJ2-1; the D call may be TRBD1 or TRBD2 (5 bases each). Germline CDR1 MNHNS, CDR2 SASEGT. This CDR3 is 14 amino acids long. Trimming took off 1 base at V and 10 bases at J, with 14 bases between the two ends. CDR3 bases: TGTGCCAGCAGTGAAGTCCGGGGCCCGGACGAGCAGTTCTTC. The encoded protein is CASSEVRGPDEQFF.

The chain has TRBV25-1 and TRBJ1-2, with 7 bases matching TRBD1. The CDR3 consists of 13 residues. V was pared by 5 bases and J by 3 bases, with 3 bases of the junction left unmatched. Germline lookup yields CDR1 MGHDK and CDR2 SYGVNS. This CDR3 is CASSRGRHYGYTF. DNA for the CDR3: TGTGCCAGCAGTAGGGGGCGGCACTATGGCTACACCTTC.

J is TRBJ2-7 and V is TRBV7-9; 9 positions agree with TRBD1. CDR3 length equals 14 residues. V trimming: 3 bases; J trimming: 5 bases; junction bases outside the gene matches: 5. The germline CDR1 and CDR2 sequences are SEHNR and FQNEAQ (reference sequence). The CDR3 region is CASSFGTGFNEQYF. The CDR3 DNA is TGTGCCAGCAGCTTTGGGACAGGGTTTAACGAGCAGTACTTC.

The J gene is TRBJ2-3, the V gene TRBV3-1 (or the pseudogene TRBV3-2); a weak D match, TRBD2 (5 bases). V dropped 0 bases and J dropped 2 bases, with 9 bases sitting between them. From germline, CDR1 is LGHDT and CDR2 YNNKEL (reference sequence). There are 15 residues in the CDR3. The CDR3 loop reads CASSQDVGVTDTQYF. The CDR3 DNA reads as TGTGCCAGCAGCCAAGATGTCGGGGTCACAGATACGCAGTATTTT.

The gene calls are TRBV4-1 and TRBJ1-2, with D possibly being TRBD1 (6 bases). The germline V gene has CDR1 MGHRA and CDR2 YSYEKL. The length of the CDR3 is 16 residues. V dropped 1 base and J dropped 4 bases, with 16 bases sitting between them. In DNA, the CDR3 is TGCGCCAGCAGCCAAGCCTCCCTGGGGGGCCCCTATGGCTACACCTTC. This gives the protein CASSQASLGGPYGYTF.